This TCR beta chain was sequenced for a study of T cells after yellow fever vaccination. About the research overall: SMART-Seq v4 Ultra Low Input served to prepare low-cell-number fractions.

Germline V gives CDR1 SGHVS, CDR2 FQNEAQ. The CDR3 sequence is 15 residues long. V was shortened by 5 bases and J by 0 bases, with 11 bases between the two germline ends. Template switching with 5'RACE generated the TCR cDNA and added a universal primer site and UMIs. A single record per CDR3 protein comes from TCRdb applying MiXCR to the 5' RACE reads. Among around 300,000 distinct CDR3 sequences, about 4% were seen once, and the ten largest hold approximately 23%. Study-level findings and limits: Reappearance after the booster was observed for most primary-vaccination clones (96% CD4, almost 90% CD8). Only a small proportion of the clonotypes turned up in both the CD4 and the CD8 compartments, likely arising from convergent recombination.

This clonotype was counted many times. The target antigen is unknown. The sample was PBMCs, taken 5 days after the yellow fever booster vaccination. J is TRBJ2-1 and V is TRBV7-8; no clear D gene. The TCR was taken from a young man who received the YFV17D yellow fever vaccine. CDR3 DNA sequence: TGTGCCAGCAGCCCCTGGGCGAGCTCCTACAATGAGCAGTTCTTC. It specifies CASSPWASSYNEQFF. Based on the CDR3 plus reference TRBV7-8 and TRBJ2-1, the full variable domain is GAGVSQSPRYKVAKRGQDVALRCDPISGHVSLFWYQQALGQGPEFLTYFQNEAQLDKSGLPSDRFFAERPEGSVSTLKIQRTQQEDSAVYLCASSPWASSYNEQFFGPGTRLTVL.